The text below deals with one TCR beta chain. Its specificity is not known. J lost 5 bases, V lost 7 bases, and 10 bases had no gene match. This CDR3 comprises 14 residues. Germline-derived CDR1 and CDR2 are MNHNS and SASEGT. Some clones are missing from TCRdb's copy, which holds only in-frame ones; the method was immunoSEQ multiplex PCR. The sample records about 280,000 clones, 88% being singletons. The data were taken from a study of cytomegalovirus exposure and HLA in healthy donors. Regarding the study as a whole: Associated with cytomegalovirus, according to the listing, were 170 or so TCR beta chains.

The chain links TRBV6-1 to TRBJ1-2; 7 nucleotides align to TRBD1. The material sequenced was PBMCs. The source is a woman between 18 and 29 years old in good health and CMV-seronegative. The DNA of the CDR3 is TGTGCCAGCAACATCGCCGGACAGGCTTATGGCTACACCTTC. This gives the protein CASNIAGQAYGYTF.